This is a list of T cell receptor beta chains from one sample in a study of blood T cell repertoires in COVID-19. Generated by immunoSEQ multiplex PCR, the TCRdb table keeps only in-frame clones and is missing some. Of about 130,000 clones in the sample, approximately 84% were seen once. What was sequenced was peripheral blood. These receptors all come from a woman at least 80 years old with acute or convalescent COVID-19. Both conserved end residues are part of each CDR3. The D gene is left open where the match is weak. A clone size is listed for some rows: how often the clone was seen (once, few, many), or a class if it is expanded.

>TRBD1|TRBV14|TRBJ1-2|.
CASSRDRSYYGYTF
TGTGCCAGCAGCAGGGACAGAAGCTACTATGGCTACACCTTC
>TRBD2|TRBV9|TRBJ2-2|.
CASSVVPSGSGELFF
TGTGCCAGCAGCGTAGTCCCTAGCGGGTCCGGGGAGCTGTTTTTT
>TRBD1|TRBV7-2|TRBJ1-2|.
CASSLPQDRGEGYTF
TGTGCCAGCAGCTTACCCCAGGACAGGGGTGAAGGCTACACCTTC
>.|TRBV18|TRBJ1-1|.
CASSPIKTGNTEAFF
TGTGCCAGCTCACCCATAAAGACAGGGAACACTGAAGCTTTCTTT
>TRBD1|TRBV12-3/TRBV12-4|TRBJ1-2|.
CASSLHRGEGYTF
TGTGCCAGCAGTTTACACAGGGGGGAAGGCTACACCTTC
>TRBD1|TRBV19|TRBJ2-1|.
CASMGQLAYNEQFF
TGTGCCAGTATGGGACAGCTAGCCTACAATGAGCAGTTCTTC
>TRBD1|TRBV5-4|TRBJ2-2|.
CASSLYRGSSTGELFF
TGTGCCAGCAGCTTATACAGGGGTTCGAGCACCGGGGAGCTGTTTTTT
>.|TRBV6-1|TRBJ1-2|.
CASSELGGGNYGYTF
TGTGCCAGCAGTGAGCTTGGTGGAGGGAACTATGGCTACACCTTC
>.|TRBV30|TRBJ1-2|.
CAWSGSGLEYTF
TGTGCCTGGAGTGGCTCAGGGTTAGAGTACACCTTC
>.|TRBV4-3|TRBJ2-7|many
CASSQALSPGLMYEQYF
TGCGCCAGCAGCCAAGCACTATCCCCCGGACTGATGTACGAGCAGTACTTC
>.|TRBV12-3/TRBV12-4|TRBJ1-4|once
CASTPPRRGKLFF
TGTGCCAGCACCCCGCCCCGCCGGGGAAAACTGTTTTTT
>TRBD2|TRBV4-3|TRBJ2-1|.
CASSQGRGGSYYNEQFF
TGCGCCAGCAGCCAAGGACGGGGGGGGTCCTACTACAATGAGCAGTTCTTC
>TRBD2|TRBV25-1|TRBJ2-3|once
CASSLTSGSTDTQYF
TGTGCCAGCAGCCTGACTAGCGGGTCTACAGATACGCAGTATTTT
>.|TRBV11-2|TRBJ1-4|.
CASSSSGLSNEKLFF
TGTGCCAGCAGCTCGTCAGGGTTGTCTAATGAAAAACTGTTTTTT
>TRBD1|TRBV5-8|TRBJ2-3|once
CASSPGQGASTDTQYF
TGTGCCAGCAGCCCTGGACAGGGGGCCAGCACAGATACGCAGTATTTT
>.|TRBV7-2|TRBJ2-3|.
CASTGAPPDTQYF
TGTGCCAGCACAGGGGCCCCGCCAGATACGCAGTATTTT
>.|TRBV21-1|TRBJ1-1|.
CASSNDVTGEWREAFF
TGTGCCAGCAGCAATGACGTGACAGGGGAATGGAGGGAAGCTTTCTTT
>.|TRBV6-5|TRBJ2-3|.
CASSSGQAIDTQYF
TGTGCCAGCAGTTCTGGGCAAGCTATCGATACGCAGTATTTT
>TRBD2|TRBV27|TRBJ2-7|few
CASSLSAGELYEQYF
TGTGCCAGCAGTTTATCGGCGGGAGAGCTATACGAGCAGTACTTC
>.|TRBV6-6|TRBJ1-2|.
CASSYRGRNYGYTF
TGTGCCAGCAGTTACCGAGGCCGTAACTATGGCTACACCTTC
>TRBD2|TRBV5-4|TRBJ2-6|once
CASSAKAGGANVLTF
TGTGCCAGCAGTGCTAAAGCGGGGGGGGCCAACGTCCTGACTTTC
>.|TRBV2|TRBJ1-3|.
CASSTNAGASGDTIYF
TGTGCCAGCAGTACTAATGCGGGGGCATCTGGGGACACCATATATTTT
>TRBD1|TRBV19|TRBJ1-1|.
CASQAGTAENTEAFF
TGTGCCAGCCAGGCGGGGACAGCAGAGAACACTGAAGCTTTCTTT
>.|TRBV4-3|TRBJ1-3|once
CASTGEGNTIYF
TGCGCCAGCACCGGGGAGGGAAACACCATATATTTT
>.|TRBV7-2|TRBJ1-2|.
CASSPRAGRDGYTF
TGTGCCAGCAGCCCACGGGCAGGGAGGGATGGCTACACCTTC
>.|TRBV5-1|TRBJ1-2|.
CASSLGQNYGYTF
TGCGCCAGCAGCTTGGGACAGAACTATGGCTACACCTTC
>.|TRBV4-1|TRBJ1-1|once
CASSQVLGGVNTEAFF
TGCGCCAGCAGCCAAGTCCTGGGGGGAGTGAACACTGAAGCTTTCTTT
>.|TRBV6-1|TRBJ1-2|.
CASSEARKDGYTF
TGTGCCAGCAGTGAAGCGCGGAAAGATGGCTACACCTTC
>.|TRBV5-6|TRBJ1-5|.
CASSFGRGDQPQHF
TGTGCCAGCAGCTTCGGCAGGGGTGATCAGCCCCAGCATTTT
>.|TRBV18|TRBJ1-2|.
CASSPPIRMRGHRDYGYTF
TGTGCCAGCTCACCACCGATACGCATGCGGGGTCACCGAGACTATGGCTACACCTTC
>TRBD1|TRBV4-3|TRBJ2-2|.
CASSQVSSGGWDTGELFF
TGCGCCAGCAGCCAAGTCTCTTCAGGGGGATGGGACACCGGGGAGCTGTTTTTT
>.|TRBV5-5|TRBJ2-3|.
CASSSPPGTGRATDTQYF
TGTGCCAGCAGCTCCCCTCCGGGTACGGGCAGGGCCACAGATACGCAGTATTTT
>TRBD1|TRBV5-1|TRBJ1-1|.
CASRLDRGPFTEAFF
TGCGCCAGCAGACTCGACAGGGGGCCCTTTACTGAAGCTTTCTTT
>.|TRBV7-9|TRBJ1-1|few
CASSLAGGGTEAFF
TGTGCCAGCAGCTTAGCAGGGGGTGGCACTGAAGCTTTCTTT
>.|TRBV18|TRBJ1-3|.
CASSPQMRGNSGNTIYF
TGTGCCAGCTCACCACAAATGAGGGGGAACTCTGGAAACACCATATATTTT
>.|TRBV6-2/TRBV6-3|TRBJ2-5|.
CASSYPAGPKETQYF
TGTGCCAGCAGTTACCCCGCAGGCCCCAAAGAGACCCAGTACTTC
>.|TRBV2|TRBJ1-1|few
CASSDSRGRTEAFF
TGTGCCAGCAGCGACTCCAGGGGACGGACTGAAGCTTTCTTT